Listed below are T cell receptor beta chains from one sample, sequenced in a study of cytomegalovirus exposure and HLA in healthy donors. Clones were read by immunoSEQ multiplex PCR, and TCRdb kept only the in-frame ones, dropping some. The sample has about 120,000 clones, less than 85% seen once. Sequenced sample: PBMCs. The receptor set was obtained from a man aged 25 to 45 in good health and CMV-seropositive. The CDR3 runs from the conserved cysteine through the conserved F or W. The order of the fields is V gene, D gene, clone size, J gene, CDR3 DNA, CDR3 protein. D genes are given only for firm matches. The size field is filled for only some rows; it gives once, few, many or a size class.

V: TRBV2; D: .; size: .; J: TRBJ2-7; DNA: TGTGCCAGCAAGGCAGGGTCCTACGAGCAGTACTTC; CDR3: CASKAGSYEQYF
V: TRBV4-1; D: .; size: .; J: TRBJ2-6; DNA: TGCGCCAGCAGCCAAGATAGGAGGGCCTCTGGGGCCAACGTCCTGACTTTC; CDR3: CASSQDRRASGANVLTF
V: TRBV5-6; D: .; size: .; J: TRBJ1-6; DNA: TGTGCCAGCAGCTTGTATCGGGAAGGCAATTCACCCCTCCACTTT; CDR3: CASSLYREGNSPLHF
V: TRBV18; D: .; size: few; J: TRBJ2-7; DNA: TGTGCCAGCTCACCACGCAGCTCCTACGAGCAGTACTTC; CDR3: CASSPRSSYEQYF
V: TRBV5-1; D: TRBD2; size: .; J: TRBJ2-5; DNA: TGCGCCAGCAGCGTCACTAGCGCTCAAGAGACCCAGTACTTC; CDR3: CASSVTSAQETQYF
V: TRBV14; D: .; size: .; J: TRBJ1-2; DNA: TGTGCCAGCAGCCAAGGTGGGTCGGCGACGCGGGGCTACACCTTC; CDR3: CASSQGGSATRGYTF
V: TRBV30; D: TRBD2; size: .; J: TRBJ2-3; DNA: TGTGCCTGGGGGAAGGGAGCGGGGGGCACAGATACGCAGTATTTT; CDR3: CAWGKGAGGTDTQYF
V: TRBV4-2; D: TRBD1; size: .; J: TRBJ1-4; DNA: TGTGCCAGCTCAGCGCTAATAACAGGGGTGGATGAAAAACTGTTTTTT; CDR3: CASSALITGVDEKLFF
V: TRBV6-5; D: TRBD1; size: .; J: TRBJ1-1; DNA: TGTGCCAGCATGGTATCCGGACAGGGTATCACTGAAGCTTTCTTT; CDR3: CASMVSGQGITEAFF
V: TRBV19; D: TRBD1; size: .; J: TRBJ1-2; DNA: TGTGCCAGTAGCCCTAACAGGGGGCGAGAAGGCTACACCTTC; CDR3: CASSPNRGREGYTF
V: TRBV7-3; D: TRBD1; size: .; J: TRBJ1-2; DNA: TGTGCCAGCAGCTCTACAGGGGGCTACGGCTACACCTTC; CDR3: CASSSTGGYGYTF
V: TRBV6-5; D: .; size: .; J: TRBJ1-1; DNA: TGTGCCAGCAGTCCCCTTGGGAAGGGAGGCACTGAAGCTTTCTTT; CDR3: CASSPLGKGGTEAFF
V: TRBV6-5; D: TRBD2; size: .; J: TRBJ2-3; DNA: TGTGCCAGCAGTTACTCGACTAGCAGCGCAGATACGCAGTATTTT; CDR3: CASSYSTSSADTQYF
V: TRBV7-9; D: TRBD2; size: .; J: TRBJ2-5; DNA: TGTGCCAGCAGCTTCGATCTAGCTAGCGGGGTCGAGACCCAGTACTTC; CDR3: CASSFDLASGVETQYF
V: TRBV5-6; D: .; size: .; J: TRBJ1-1; DNA: TGTGCCAGCAGCTTGGCCGTTATGAACACTGAAGCTTTCTTT; CDR3: CASSLAVMNTEAFF
V: TRBV6-1; D: .; size: .; J: TRBJ2-1; DNA: TGTGCCAGCAGAGACAGGCTCAATGAGCAGTTCTTC; CDR3: CASRDRLNEQFF
V: TRBV9; D: TRBD2; size: .; J: TRBJ2-1; DNA: TGTGCCAGCAGCGTAGGGCGGGGGGCCTACAATGAGCAGTTCTTC; CDR3: CASSVGRGAYNEQFF
V: TRBV18; D: TRBD1; size: .; J: TRBJ2-7; DNA: TGTGCCAGCTCACTATCCGGGACAGGGACCGGCGAGCAGTACTTC; CDR3: CASSLSGTGTGEQYF
V: TRBV11-2; D: .; size: once; J: TRBJ1-1; DNA: TGTGCCAGCAGGTTTCTTAGGAACACTGAAGCTTTCTTT; CDR3: CASRFLRNTEAFF
V: TRBV5-5; D: TRBD1; size: .; J: TRBJ1-5; DNA: TGTGCCAGCAGCGGGACACAGGGGAATCAGCCCCAGCATTTT; CDR3: CASSGTQGNQPQHF
V: TRBV9; D: .; size: .; J: TRBJ1-6; DNA: TGTGCCAGCAGCGTAAGCGGGGGAGGTTCACCCCTCCACTTT; CDR3: CASSVSGGGSPLHF
V: TRBV5-4; D: TRBD1; size: .; J: TRBJ1-2; DNA: TGTGCCAGCAGCCGGGACAGGGGTTTAGCTAACTATGGCTACACCTTC; CDR3: CASSRDRGLANYGYTF
V: TRBV4-1; D: TRBD1; size: .; J: TRBJ1-5; DNA: TGCGCCAGCAGCCAAGACTACTTTGGGACAGAATTAAATCAGCCCCAGCATTTT; CDR3: CASSQDYFGTELNQPQHF
V: TRBV10-3; D: .; size: .; J: TRBJ2-2; DNA: TGTGCCATCACCTCCTCGAGGACGGGAACGAACACCGGGGAGCTGTTTTTT; CDR3: CAITSSRTGTNTGELFF
V: TRBV19; D: .; size: .; J: TRBJ1-1; DNA: TGTGCCAGTAGTGGAGGGAGGAACACTGAAGCTTTCTTT; CDR3: CASSGGRNTEAFF
V: TRBV6-1; D: .; size: .; J: TRBJ1-1; DNA: TGTGCCAGCAGTGAATCACAGGAAAACACTGAAGCTTTCTTT; CDR3: CASSESQENTEAFF
V: TRBV2; D: TRBD1; size: .; J: TRBJ1-6; DNA: TGTGCCAGCAGTGGCCCCCAGGGGGACGGGAATTCACCCCTCCACTTT; CDR3: CASSGPQGDGNSPLHF
V: TRBV6-6; D: .; size: once; J: TRBJ1-1; DNA: TGTGCCAGCAGTTTCGTGAACACTGAAGCTTTCTTT; CDR3: CASSFVNTEAFF
V: TRBV7-9; D: TRBD1; size: few; J: TRBJ1-5; DNA: TGTGCCAGCAGCTTTGAAGCAACAGGGGGCGGTCAGCCCCAGCATTTT; CDR3: CASSFEATGGGQPQHF
V: TRBV7-6; D: .; size: few; J: TRBJ1-1; DNA: TGTGCCAGCAGCTTAGCCGGAGGGAACACTGAAGCTTTCTTT; CDR3: CASSLAGGNTEAFF
V: TRBV4-2; D: .; size: .; J: TRBJ1-5; DNA: TGTGCCAGCAGCCAAGATCGGGGGGTCAATCAGCCCCAGCATTTT; CDR3: CASSQDRGVNQPQHF
V: TRBV7-9; D: .; size: .; J: TRBJ1-4; DNA: TGTGCCAGCAGCTTAGACTTTAATGAAAAACTGTTTTTT; CDR3: CASSLDFNEKLFF
V: TRBV6-5; D: .; size: few; J: TRBJ1-5; DNA: TGTGCCAGCTCTCGGAGCTTCTATAGCAATCAGCCCCAGCATTTT; CDR3: CASSRSFYSNQPQHF
V: TRBV2; D: TRBD1; size: few; J: TRBJ1-1; DNA: TGTGCCAGCAGACAGGGGTCGGGCACTGAAGCTTTCTTT; CDR3: CASRQGSGTEAFF
V: TRBV9; D: .; size: .; J: TRBJ1-1; DNA: TGTGCCAGCAGCCCGCGACCGAGGACTGAAGCTTTCTTT; CDR3: CASSPRPRTEAFF
V: TRBV5-1; D: TRBD1; size: once; J: TRBJ1-1; DNA: TGCGCCAGCAGCATGACCAAAATAGCAGGGGGCCAGAACACTGAAGCTTTCTTT; CDR3: CASSMTKIAGGQNTEAFF
V: TRBV5-4; D: .; size: few; J: TRBJ1-2; DNA: TGTGCCAGCAGCTTGGTAGCTGGGGGCTACACCTTC; CDR3: CASSLVAGGYTF
V: TRBV9; D: TRBD1; size: .; J: TRBJ2-3; DNA: TGTGCCAGCAGCGTAGAGGCAGGGGGAAACACAGATACGCAGTATTTT; CDR3: CASSVEAGGNTDTQYF
V: TRBV7-8; D: .; size: once; J: TRBJ1-5; DNA: TGTGCCAGCAGCCCCGCGCTGGAGGACCAGCCCCAGCATTTT; CDR3: CASSPALEDQPQHF
V: TRBV7-2; D: TRBD1; size: .; J: TRBJ1-6; DNA: TGTGCCAGCAGGCCGGGACAGTCTCAACCCCTCCACTTT; CDR3: CASRPGQSQPLHF
V: TRBV10-3; D: .; size: .; J: TRBJ1-5; DNA: TGTGCCATCAGTGACCCACCCGGGGTGGGACAGCCCCAGCATTTT; CDR3: CAISDPPGVGQPQHF
V: TRBV19; D: TRBD1; size: once; J: TRBJ1-1; DNA: TGTGCCAGTAGTGTCGGACAGGGCGGAATCACTGAAGCTTTCTTT; CDR3: CASSVGQGGITEAFF
V: TRBV5-1; D: TRBD2; size: .; J: TRBJ2-1; DNA: TGCGCCAGCAGCAATAGCGGGGGGGTTGATGAGCAGTTCTTC; CDR3: CASSNSGGVDEQFF
V: TRBV2; D: TRBD2; size: few; J: TRBJ2-2; DNA: TGTGCCAGCAGTGAAGGGCTAGCGGCCGGGGAGCTGTTTTTT; CDR3: CASSEGLAAGELFF
V: TRBV4-2; D: .; size: .; J: TRBJ2-5; DNA: TGTGCCAGCAGCCTCATGGGGGGAGAGACCCAGTACTTC; CDR3: CASSLMGGETQYF
V: TRBV2; D: TRBD2; size: .; J: TRBJ2-3; DNA: TGTGCCAGCAGTGAACTGACTAGCGGGGGGGCTGGAGATACGCAGTATTTT; CDR3: CASSELTSGGAGDTQYF
V: TRBV9; D: .; size: once; J: TRBJ1-2; DNA: TGTGCCAGCAGCGTGGATAAGGACAGACCCAACTATGGCTACACCTTC; CDR3: CASSVDKDRPNYGYTF
V: TRBV2; D: TRBD1; size: .; J: TRBJ1-5; DNA: TGTGCCAGCAATGACTTGACAGGGGGCAGTCAGCCCCAGCATTTT; CDR3: CASNDLTGGSQPQHF
V: TRBV7-8; D: TRBD1; size: .; J: TRBJ1-3; DNA: TGTGCCAGCAGCCCACCAACAGGGGGCGGAAACACCATATATTTT; CDR3: CASSPPTGGGNTIYF
V: TRBV7-6; D: TRBD1; size: .; J: TRBJ2-3; DNA: TGTGCCAGCAGCTTAGCGCAGTACAGGGGAACAGATACGCAGTATTTT; CDR3: CASSLAQYRGTDTQYF
V: TRBV10-3; D: .; size: .; J: TRBJ1-2; DNA: TGTGCCTCGCAACAGGCCCTCTATGGCTACACCTTC; CDR3: CASQQALYGYTF
V: TRBV4-2; D: .; size: .; J: TRBJ2-4; DNA: TGTGCCAGCAGCCCTGGCTTAGCCAAAAACATTCAGTACTTC; CDR3: CASSPGLAKNIQYF
V: TRBV7-6; D: TRBD1; size: .; J: TRBJ2-7; DNA: TGTGCCAGCAGCTCTGGGACAGGAACCTACGAGCAGTACTTC; CDR3: CASSSGTGTYEQYF
V: TRBV5-1; D: TRBD1; size: .; J: TRBJ2-7; DNA: TGCGCCAGCAGCTGGACAGGGGGTCTGGACGAGCAGTACTTC; CDR3: CASSWTGGLDEQYF
V: TRBV9; D: .; size: .; J: TRBJ1-6; DNA: TGTGCCAGCAGCGTAGGTGGCGGGCAATATAATTCACCCCTCCACTTT; CDR3: CASSVGGGQYNSPLHF
V: TRBV6-5; D: TRBD2; size: .; J: TRBJ2-7; DNA: TGTGCCAGCAGTTACTCCGGGGGGGGGATTACGGGGCAGTACTTC; CDR3: CASSYSGGGITGQYF
V: TRBV12-5; D: TRBD2; size: .; J: TRBJ2-7; DNA: TGTGCTAGTGGTTTGTTTGTGGGTAGCGGGGGATCCCGAAAAGAGCAGTACTTC; CDR3: CASGLFVGSGGSRKEQYF